The following is a TCR beta chain sequence with its context. Antigen unknown. The germline V and J ends were trimmed by 7 bases and 4 bases, with 13 bases remaining between them. The CDR3 length is 12 residues. Per germline, CDR1 SQVTM and CDR2 ANQGSEA. The data are from a study of T cell repertoires in cytomegalovirus infection. Study-level points and caveats: In two of eight donors, the top clonotype was HLA-C-restricted CMV-specific.

Each CDR3 protein gets one entry after TCRdb re-called the reads with MiXCR. The sample lists about 740,000 distinct CDR3 sequences, 33% occurring once. The clonotype was recovered from a human donor in good health (CMV status not recorded). Some clones in this sample may be carry-over from other donors' samples. The sequences come from cultured PBMCs, collected from culture after CMV antigen stimulation. The chain links TRBV29-1 to TRBJ1-1, with a weak D call TRBD1 (5 bases). The CDR3 region has the DNA TGCAGCGGTTCAGGGAGGGGCACTGAAGCTTTCTTT. Translating gives CSGSGRGTEAFF.